A selection of T cell receptor beta chains follows, all from one sample in a study of beta chain features in type 1 diabetes. Profiling relied on immunoSEQ multiplex PCR, and the TCRdb table lists in-frame clones only, not all of them. The repertoire has 150,000 to 200,000 clones, 13% of them found once; the top ten carry less than 0.7%. The specimen sequenced was central memory CD4+ T cells from blood. These TCRs come from a woman aged 18-35 years in good health. CDR3s include the opening cysteine and the closing phenylalanine or tryptophan. D genes are given only for firm matches. The size entry is marked missing in some rows and otherwise reads once, few, many or a size class.

j_gene,v_gene,d_gene,abundance,CDR3nt,CDR3aa
TRBJ2-1,TRBV30,TRBD1,.,TGTGCCTGGAGTGTAAGGGACAGGGGCTACAATGAGCAGTTCTTC,CAWSVRDRGYNEQFF
TRBJ2-1,TRBV7-9,TRBD2,.,TGTGCCAGCAGCTGGCGGACGGGGGGCTACAATGAGCAGTTCTTC,CASSWRTGGYNEQFF
TRBJ2-1,TRBV7-3,TRBD2,few,TGTGCCAGCAGCTTCTTAGCGGGAGAATATGAGCAGTTCTTC,CASSFLAGEYEQFF
TRBJ2-2,TRBV7-2,.,.,TGTGCCAGCAGCTTAACGGGACAGAACACCGGGGAGCTGTTTTTT,CASSLTGQNTGELFF
TRBJ2-5,TRBV5-1,.,.,TGCGCCAGCAGGGACAGCCAAGAGACCCAGTACTTC,CASRDSQETQYF
TRBJ1-1,TRBV18,.,few,TGTGCCAGCTCACTTGCCGCCAGGGGGAACACTGAAGCTTTCTTT,CASSLAARGNTEAFF
TRBJ2-5,TRBV5-1,.,few,TGCGCCAGCAGCCTTTTCCCAGAACCTCAAGAGACCCAGTACTTC,CASSLFPEPQETQYF
TRBJ2-5,TRBV13,TRBD2,.,TGTGCCAGCAGCCGGACTAGTCCTGAGACCCAGTACTTC,CASSRTSPETQYF
TRBJ2-1,TRBV7-3,TRBD2,few,TGTGCCAGCAGCTCCCAGACTAGCGGTACTGAGCAGTTCTTC,CASSSQTSGTEQFF
TRBJ1-5,TRBV7-9,.,.,TGTGCCAGCAGCTTAGGGGGCCTGAGCAATCAGCCCCAGCATTTT,CASSLGGLSNQPQHF
TRBJ1-2,TRBV28,.,few,TGTGCCAGCAGCCCCCGGAGGTATGGCTACACCTTC,CASSPRRYGYTF
TRBJ2-7,TRBV15,TRBD1,few,TGTGCCACCAGCAGGCTTCCGGGACAGCCTTACGAGCAGTACTTC,CATSRLPGQPYEQYF
TRBJ2-5,TRBV29-1,TRBD2,.,TGCAGCGTTAACTTGATGGGAGGGGAGAAGACCCAGTACTTC,CSVNLMGGEKTQYF
TRBJ2-1,TRBV7-8,TRBD2,.,TGTGCCAGCAGCCTTCCTAGCGGAACTAACAATGAGCAGTTCTTC,CASSLPSGTNNEQFF
TRBJ1-4,TRBV29-1,.,few,TGCAGCGTCCGGGCAGGAGGTACTAATGAAAAACTGTTTTTT,CSVRAGGTNEKLFF
TRBJ1-2,TRBV29-1,.,few,TGCAGCGTCGGAGGGCCCTATGGCTACACCTTC,CSVGGPYGYTF
TRBJ1-2,TRBV9,.,few,TGTGCCAGCAGCGTAGGACAGACCGGATCAATAACCTTC,CASSVGQTGSITF
TRBJ2-1,TRBV29-1,.,few,TGCAGCGTTGAGAGTGGGGCCGATGAGCAGTTCTTC,CSVESGADEQFF
TRBJ2-1,TRBV28,TRBD2,.,TGTGCCAGCAGTTCTAGCGGCTACTCCTACAATGAGCAGTTCTTC,CASSSSGYSYNEQFF
TRBJ1-2,TRBV14,TRBD1,.,TGTGCCAGCAGCCAACACCAGGGGGCAAGGAACTATGGCTACACCTTC,CASSQHQGARNYGYTF
TRBJ1-2,TRBV9,.,.,TGTGCCAGCAGCGTAGTACAGGGTGGGGGCTACACCTTC,CASSVVQGGGYTF
TRBJ2-1,TRBV28,TRBD2,few,TGTGCCAGCAGCCAGACTAGCGGGAGGGGGAATGAGCAGTTCTTC,CASSQTSGRGNEQFF
TRBJ1-2,TRBV11-2,.,few,TGTGCCAGCAGCTTAGGGGACCTTGGAGGGGAATTAAATGGCTACACCTTC,CASSLGDLGGELNGYTF
TRBJ2-6,TRBV5-1,TRBD1,.,TGCGCCACCGGGACAGGGCCTTCTGGGGCCAACGTCCTGACTTTC,CATGTGPSGANVLTF
TRBJ2-2,TRBV5-8,TRBD2,.,TGTGCCAGCACCCTCCTGTGGGCTAGCGGGAGCGGTACCGGGGAGCTGTTTTTT,CASTLLWASGSGTGELFF
TRBJ2-7,TRBV10-1,TRBD1,few,TGCGCCAGCAGTGAGGCCGGGACAGGGGTGGTCCACGAGCAGTACTTC,CASSEAGTGVVHEQYF
TRBJ1-5,TRBV2,.,.,TGTGCCAGCAATCCAACTGTCAATCAGCCCCAGCATTTT,CASNPTVNQPQHF
TRBJ2-3,TRBV7-8,TRBD2,.,TGTGCCAGCACCGAGCGGGAGACCGCATATACGCAGTATTTT,CASTERETAYTQYF
TRBJ2-5,TRBV7-9,.,.,TGTGCCAGCAGTGATTCAGGGCGGGGAGAGACCCAGTACTTC,CASSDSGRGETQYF
TRBJ2-3,TRBV25-1,TRBD2,.,TGTGCCAGCAGTGGACTAGCGGGAGGTAGTACAGATACGCAGTATTTT,CASSGLAGGSTDTQYF
TRBJ2-3,TRBV4-1,TRBD2,.,TGCGCCAGCAGCCATGTGGGACTAGCGGGAGGAGGGGCAGATACGCAGTATTTT,CASSHVGLAGGGADTQYF
TRBJ1-5,TRBV4-3,.,few,TGCGCCAGCAGCCAAGATCAGGATCAGCCCCAGCATTTT,CASSQDQDQPQHF
TRBJ2-5,TRBV5-1,.,.,TGCGCCAGCAGCTTGGGGAACACAGGGCAAGAGACCCAGTACTTC,CASSLGNTGQETQYF
TRBJ2-3,TRBV2,.,.,TGTGCCAGCACGTGGGAGCAAGTAACAGATACGCAGTATTTT,CASTWEQVTDTQYF
TRBJ2-5,TRBV7-2,TRBD2,.,TGTGCCAGCAGCTCAGGACTAGTCCCGGAGACCCAGTACTTC,CASSSGLVPETQYF
TRBJ2-1,TRBV15,.,.,TGTGCCACCAGCGAGGCAGCAGTCTACAATGAGCAGTTCTTC,CATSEAAVYNEQFF
TRBJ1-2,TRBV7-2,.,.,TGTGCCAGCGACAGGCGTAGTAACTATGGCTACACCTTC,CASDRRSNYGYTF
TRBJ2-7,TRBV5-4,TRBD1,few,TGTGCCAGCAGCTTGGGGGACAGGGCCAACGAGCAGTACTTC,CASSLGDRANEQYF
TRBJ1-1,TRBV19,.,few,TGTGCCACCTCGGGACACCGGAACACTGAAGCTTTCTTT,CATSGHRNTEAFF
TRBJ2-7,TRBV5-1,.,.,TGCGCCAGCAGCTTGGAAGCGGCGTCCTACGAGCAGTACTTC,CASSLEAASYEQYF
TRBJ2-7,TRBV7-8,TRBD2,many,TGTGCCAGCAGCTTAGAGGCGGGAGCCGGGTCCTACGAGCAGTACTTC,CASSLEAGAGSYEQYF
TRBJ2-1,TRBV30,.,few,TGTGCCTGGATCCCCCGGGATAGGGGAGGCTACAATGAGCAGTTCTTC,CAWIPRDRGGYNEQFF
TRBJ2-7,TRBV30,.,few,TGTGCCTGGAGTGGAGGGGCAGGGGAGCACGAGCAGTACTTC,CAWSGGAGEHEQYF
TRBJ1-5,TRBV4-1,.,few,TGCGCCAGCAGCCAAGATCCTAGGTTTGACAATCAGCCCCAGCATTTT,CASSQDPRFDNQPQHF
TRBJ1-2,TRBV7-3,TRBD1,few,TGTGCCAGCAGCTTAGGACAGGGTGACACCTATGGCTACACCTTC,CASSLGQGDTYGYTF
TRBJ2-7,TRBV5-6,.,.,TGTGCCAGCAGCTTCCAGGGCTCCTACGAGCAGTACTTC,CASSFQGSYEQYF
TRBJ1-1,TRBV19,.,.,TGTGCCAGTAGTCCACCTACTGGGAACACTGAAGCTTTCTTT,CASSPPTGNTEAFF
TRBJ2-1,TRBV11-2,.,.,TGTGCCAGCAGATCCTTGTTTAAGGAGCTCCCCGGGGGGCAGTTCTTC,CASRSLFKELPGGQFF
TRBJ2-4,TRBV4-1,TRBD2,.,TGCGCCAGCAGCCAAGATTCGGAGCGGGAGGGCCCCAAAAACATTCAGTACTTC,CASSQDSEREGPKNIQYF
TRBJ1-5,TRBV25-1,TRBD1,.,TGTGCCAGCAGTCCCTCCGGGACAGGGAGGGGATATCAGCCCCAGCATTTT,CASSPSGTGRGYQPQHF
TRBJ2-7,TRBV7-8,TRBD1,few,TGTGCCAGCAGCTTCGGGACAGGGACGGGCGAGCAGTACTTC,CASSFGTGTGEQYF
TRBJ2-5,TRBV6-1,.,few,TGTGCCAGCACCTTAGACGCAGCACACGGGGAGACCCAGTACTTC,CASTLDAAHGETQYF
TRBJ2-7,TRBV29-1,TRBD2,few,TGCAGCGCCGGACTAGCCCCCTTCGTCGAGCAGTACTTC,CSAGLAPFVEQYF
TRBJ2-3,TRBV5-5,.,few,TGTGCCAGCAGCCGAGCTACAGGGAAGAGCGCGCAGTATTTT,CASSRATGKSAQYF